This T cell receptor beta chain appears in the sequencing data of a study of CD8 T cells in ankylosing spondylitis. Findings and caveats of the study: Clones that were linked to disease were CD8+ and were relatively rare in peripheral blood. The authors reported significant enrichment of disease-linked clones in matched ankylosing spondylitis synovial fluid. Blood from ankylosing spondylitis patients appeared to carry a characteristic roughly 8-variant TCR beta motif.

In the case of this clonotype: The antigen is unknown.

A quantitative 5'-RACE method, one with molecular barcodes, was used to make TCR beta libraries. TCRdb independently ran MiXCR on the 5' RACE reads; one entry per CDR3 protein. The sample has almost 400,000 distinct CDR3 sequences, 20% to 25% seen once. CDR3 length equals 14 residues. Trimming took 4 bases from V and 3 from J; bases not matched to a gene: 6. Germline assignment: CDR1 MNHEY and CDR2 SVGEGT. This TCR was recovered from a male donor with ankylosing spondylitis. The sample comprised blood, either unsorted or a sorted T cell fraction (not recorded which). This sequence joins TRBV6-2 or TRBV6-3 and TRBJ2-7; 7 nucleotides agree with TRBD1. CDR3 region: CASSWTGSLYEQYF. As DNA, the CDR3 is TGTGCCAGCAGTTGGACAGGAAGCCTCTACGAGCAGTACTTC.